This paragraph reports one T cell receptor beta chain. Its target is not known. V trimming: 3 bases; J trimming: 6 bases; junction bases outside the gene matches: 16. This CDR3 is 17 amino acids long. Germline CDR1 and CDR2: MDHEN and SYDVKM. The data originate from a study of shared clonotypes between healthy human individuals. Overall study findings and caveats: The study found about 5% of naive CD4 clonotypes shared across a handful of donors. The genetic and exposure-history diversity represented was limited by few donors. Although depth was large, rarefaction showed that sequencing of the sorted subsets was incomplete.

The data were produced by immunoSEQ multiplex PCR, yet TCRdb's version contains in-frame clones alone and is incomplete. Seen here are about 1 million clones, approximately 80% observed once, and the top ten hold approximately 0.5%. The source is a man between 18 and 35 years old in good health. Some clones in this sample may be carry-over from other donors' samples. Sequenced material: memory CD4+ T cells from PBMCs. The subset is: CD45RA-negative fraction. V usage is TRBV28 and J usage is TRBJ1-1, with TRBD1 matching over 7 bases. CDR3 amino acids: CASSFYVGGRGNAEAFF. The CDR3 coding sequence is TGTGCCAGCAGTTTTTATGTAGGGGGCCGGGGCAACGCTGAAGCTTTCTTT.